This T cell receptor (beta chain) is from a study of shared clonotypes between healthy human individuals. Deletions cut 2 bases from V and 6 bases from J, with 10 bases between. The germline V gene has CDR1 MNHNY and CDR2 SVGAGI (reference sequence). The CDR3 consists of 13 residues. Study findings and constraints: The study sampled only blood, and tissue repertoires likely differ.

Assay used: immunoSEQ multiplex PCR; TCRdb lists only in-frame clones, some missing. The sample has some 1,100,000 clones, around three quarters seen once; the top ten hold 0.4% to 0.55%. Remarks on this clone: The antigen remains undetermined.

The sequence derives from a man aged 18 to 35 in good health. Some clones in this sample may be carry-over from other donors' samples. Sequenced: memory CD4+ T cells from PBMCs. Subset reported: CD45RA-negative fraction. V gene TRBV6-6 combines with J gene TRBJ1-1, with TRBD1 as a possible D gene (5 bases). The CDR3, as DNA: TGTGCCAGCAGTTACAGGGGATTCGCTGAAGCTTTCTTT. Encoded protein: CASSYRGFAEAFF.